This T cell receptor beta chain comes out of a study of vaccination effects on CD4 cells after COVID-19. This clone was detected a few times. The antigen is unknown. V lost 3 bases and J 0 bases, leaving 14 bases between the germline ends. Germline V CDR1 and CDR2: KGHSH, LQKENI. The CDR3 covers 16 residues. Clones were read by immunoSEQ multiplex PCR, and TCRdb kept only the in-frame ones, dropping some. Among more than 40,000 clones listed, about 78% were seen once. A 10-day culture period preceded the isolation of CD4+ T cells. The sequence was collected from a human donor who had a prior SARS-CoV-2 infection. The J gene is TRBJ1-1, the V gene TRBV18; TRBD1 might be the D (6 bases). The specimen was CD4+ T cells from PBMCs cultured without peptide, collected before COVID-19 vaccination. The CDR3 loop is CASSPTKDSLNTEAFF. CDR3 sequence (DNA): TGTGCCAGCTCACCTACAAAGGACAGTCTGAACACTGAAGCTTTCTTT.